This note documents a single T cell receptor beta chain sequence. The data derive from a study of T cell changes during pregnancy in multiple sclerosis. Assay used: immunoSEQ multiplex PCR; TCRdb lists only in-frame clones, some missing. Among roughly 50,000 clones, about 92% were seen once, and the ten largest hold less than 0.3%. V dropped 7 bases and J dropped 3 bases, with 18 bases sitting between them. From germline, CDR1 is MDHEN and CDR2 SYDVKM. This CDR3 has 15 amino acids. This TCR was sampled from a female donor with multiple sclerosis, enrolled in a pregnancy study. The sample consisted of CD4+ T cells from peripheral blood mononuclear cells, taken in the third trimester of pregnancy. This rearrangement joins TRBV28 to TRBJ2-5, with TRBD2 as a possible D gene (7 bases). CDR3 DNA sequence: TGTGCCAGCAAATCGGTGGGGGCGGGAGAAGAGACCCAGTACTTC. This gives the protein CASKSVGAGEETQYF.